This T cell receptor beta chain was sequenced in a study of shared clonotypes between healthy human individuals. Notes on the study in general: Exclusively blood specimens were collected; tissue repertoires likely differ. Among donors, sharing of clonotypes was expected to be affected by sequencing depth.

In this sample, this clone turned up once. Its specificity is not known. Caucasian adults living in Nashville, Tennessee, provided all samples. The CDR3 loop spans 14 amino acids. Sequenced by immunoSEQ multiplex PCR; TCRdb stores in-frame clones only, minus some. The table records roughly 510,000 clones, 60% to 80% of them present only once. The specimen sequenced was PBMCs. The sequence came from a middle-aged woman in good health. Some clones in this sample may be carry-over from other donors' samples. This chain uses TRBV21-1 with TRBJ2-7; the D segment call TRBD1 is taken from the table without a DNA check. TRBV21-1 is a recognized pseudogene. The CDR3 sequence: CASSSPGTGFEQYF. The CDR3 region has the DNA TGTGCCAGCAGCTCCCCCGGGACAGGGTTCGAGCAGTACTTC.